This note documents a single T cell receptor (beta chain) sequence. Its antigen is unknown. This specimen belongs to a study of cytomegalovirus exposure and HLA in healthy donors. General study results and limits: DRB1 showed the most TCR associations and HLA-C the fewest in a later analysis, as rates varied by HLA locus. Analyzed later, most CMV-associated TCR beta chains appeared HLA-restricted. Productive status was seen about 87% or about 30% of the time for most TCR beta V segments in an earlier analysis.

Use of 60 Vbeta and 13 Jbeta primers characterized the PCR. The repertoire was sequenced with immunoSEQ multiplex PCR; TCRdb's copy has only in-frame clones and lacks some. This table has 120,000 to 150,000 clones, about 80% appearing once. The CDR3 contains 13 residues. Germline CDR1 and CDR2: MNHEY and SMNVEV (reference sequence). V lost 6 bases and J 0 bases, leaving 6 bases between the germline ends. The clonotype was recovered from a male donor in good health and CMV-seronegative. Specimen: PBMCs. This rearrangement joins TRBV27 to TRBJ1-5; D gene ambiguous. DNA of the CDR3: TGTGCCAGCAGATCTAATAGCAATCAGCCCCAGCATTTT. This sequence encodes CASRSNSNQPQHF.